Below, one T cell receptor (beta chain) is given with its context. After 5'RACE with constant-segment primers, TCR alpha and TCR beta cDNA libraries carrying sample barcodes and UMIs were obtained. TCRdb re-called the 5' RACE reads with MiXCR, one entry per CDR3 protein. The data show 470,000 or so distinct CDR3 sequences, with roughly 20% seen just once and 7.5% to 10% held by the top ten. The record originates from a study of T-cell memory formation after mild COVID-19. The sequence was collected from an adult woman who had mild COVID-19 (a few samples of this study predate the infection). Cell type and time point are not known. The sequencing sample was made of PBMCs or a T cell subset sorted from them (not recorded which).

For the CDR3, the DNA is TGTGCCAGCAGCACAGGAGTTCCCTGGGGCCTGAACACTGAAGCTTTCTTT. Translating it yields CASSTGVPWGLNTEAFF. The genes are TRBV21-1 and TRBJ1-1; the DNA was not used to check the table's D call, TRBD1. TRBV21-1 is assigned pseudogene status. The CDR3 totals 17 residues.